A selection of T cell receptor beta chains follows, all from one sample in a study of T cell repertoires in cytomegalovirus infection. Via MiXCR, TCRdb re-called the reads, giving one row per CDR3 protein. The repertoire has around 210,000 distinct CDR3 sequences, approximately 7% of them found once; the top ten carry around 6.5%. The specimen sequenced was PBMCs. Receptors originate from a human donor in good health (CMV status not recorded). Some clones in this sample may be carry-over from other donors' samples. CDR3s include the opening cysteine and the closing phenylalanine or tryptophan. The order of the fields is clone size, V gene, J gene, D gene, CDR3 protein, CDR3 DNA. D genes are given only for firm matches. Size tells how often a clone was seen, or its class if it is expanded.

size: many
V: TRBV4-2
J: TRBJ2-2
D: TRBD1
CDR3: CASSHRTGNGELFF
DNA: TGTGCCAGCAGCCACCGGACAGGGAACGGGGAGCTGTTTTTT

size: many
V: TRBV7-8
J: TRBJ1-2
D: NA
CDR3: CASSFSPGAGRRSDYGYTF
DNA: TGTGCCAGCAGCTTTTCCCCCGGGGCAGGGCGAAGGAGCGACTATGGCTACACCTTC

size: many
V: TRBV7-2
J: TRBJ1-2
D: TRBD1
CDR3: CASRQNRGLVGYTF
DNA: TGTGCCAGCAGACAAAACAGGGGGCTTGTTGGCTACACCTTC

size: few
V: TRBV5-1
J: TRBJ1-4
D: NA
CDR3: CASSSQSTNEKLFF
DNA: TGCGCCAGCAGCTCCCAGTCAACTAATGAAAAACTGTTTTTT

size: many
V: TRBV6-6
J: TRBJ2-3
D: NA
CDR3: CASKPLGADTQYF
DNA: TGTGCCAGCAAACCTCTTGGCGCAGATACGCAGTATTTT

size: many
V: TRBV11-2
J: TRBJ1-2
D: NA
CDR3: CASTGPGVVYGYTF
DNA: TGTGCCAGCACGGGGCCAGGGGTGGTCTATGGCTACACCTTC

size: few
V: TRBV9
J: TRBJ2-3
D: TRBD1
CDR3: CASSVVGTATDTQYF
DNA: TGTGCCAGCAGCGTAGTTGGGACAGCGACAGATACGCAGTATTTT

size: many
V: TRBV18
J: TRBJ1-1
D: NA
CDR3: CASSLDSRRWNTEAFF
DNA: TGTGCCAGCTCACTGGACAGCCGGCGTTGGAACACTGAAGCTTTCTTT

size: many
V: TRBV5-1
J: TRBJ2-7
D: NA
CDR3: CASAIGITYEQYF
DNA: TGCGCCAGCGCTATAGGGATTACCTACGAGCAGTACTTC

size: many
V: TRBV7-2
J: TRBJ2-2
D: NA
CDR3: CASSILQGGDTGELFF
DNA: TGTGCCAGCAGCATCCTACAAGGAGGGGACACCGGGGAGCTGTTTTTT

size: many
V: TRBV10-3
J: TRBJ1-3
D: NA
CDR3: CAISESGTVSSGNTIYF
DNA: TGTGCCATCAGTGAGTCCGGGACGGTGAGCTCTGGAAACACCATATATTTT

size: many
V: TRBV6-2/TRBV6-3
J: TRBJ1-1
D: NA
CDR3: CASSLVIPPGAFF
DNA: TGTGCCAGCAGTTTGGTTATACCCCCGGGAGCTTTCTTT

size: many
V: TRBV10-3
J: TRBJ2-3
D: TRBD2
CDR3: CANGAGGLTDTQYF
DNA: TGTGCCAACGGAGCGGGGGGGCTGACAGATACGCAGTATTTT

size: many
V: TRBV4-1
J: TRBJ1-3
D: NA
CDR3: CASSQESPQAYGGNTIYF
DNA: TGCGCCAGCAGCCAAGAATCCCCCCAGGCCTATGGGGGAAACACCATATATTTT

size: many
V: TRBV7-3
J: TRBJ1-1
D: NA
CDR3: CASSSLHGRTEAFF
DNA: TGTGCCAGCAGCTCTTTGCACGGTCGGACTGAAGCTTTCTTT

size: many
V: TRBV30
J: TRBJ2-5
D: NA
CDR3: CAWSVGETQYF
DNA: TGTGCCTGGAGTGTAGGAGAGACCCAGTACTTC

size: many
V: TRBV12-3/TRBV12-4
J: TRBJ1-1
D: NA
CDR3: CASSTPGHTPEAFF
DNA: TGTGCCAGCAGTACGCCGGGACACACTCCTGAAGCTTTCTTT

size: many
V: TRBV20-1
J: TRBJ1-5
D: NA
CDR3: CSALDGGNQPQHF
DNA: TGCAGTGCCTTAGACGGGGGGAATCAGCCCCAGCATTTT

size: many
V: TRBV2
J: TRBJ1-1
D: TRBD1
CDR3: CASSGQGITVGTEAFF
DNA: TGTGCCAGCAGTGGACAGGGGATAACAGTTGGGACTGAAGCTTTCTTT